This TCR beta chain derives from a study of CD8 T cells in Susac syndrome. cDNA came from about 0.46 to 1 ug RNA primed by random hexamers. An immunoSEQ multiplex PCR generated amplified TCR beta CDR3 products spanning 54 Vbeta and 13 Jbeta. TCRdb used MiXCR to reprocess the immunoSEQ multiplex PCR reads, holding one entry per CDR3 protein. The sample has 150,000 to 200,000 distinct CDR3 sequences; approximately 93% are singletons. The multiple sclerosis control group consisted of treatment-naive patients whose relapsing-remitting disease, which was either stable or active, fulfilled revised McDonald criteria. It was negative isolation that provided the CD8+ and CD4+ T cells, whereas TEMRA cells were enriched by FACS. The CDR3 is 13 amino acids. Trimming left V 4 bases short and J 4 bases short, with 10 bases between. Germline lookup yields CDR1 LGHDT and CDR2 YNNKEL (reference sequence).

This rearrangement joins TRBV3-1 to TRBJ2-5; possibly TRBD2 for D (6 bases). The sequenced sample was CD4+ T cells from PBMCs. The origin of this receptor is a human donor with multiple sclerosis. For the CDR3, the DNA is TGTGCCAGCAGCCGTAGGGGAGGAGAGACCCAGTACTTC. This encodes CASSRRGGETQYF.